The 9 T cell receptor beta chains presented below share a single source sample, sequenced in a study of shared clonotypes between healthy human individuals (TCRdb year 2020). To prepare the library, the immunoSEQ multiplex PCR assay was applied. This immuneACCESS table, as held by TCRdb, lists in-frame sequences with V and J called but not all clones. Of the missing ones, under half trace to an unresolved V gene in checked studies; the others have no known cause. The sample table holds about 460,000 clones, of which approximately 77% were seen once. Jointly, the top ten make up 9.5% to 15% of the sample. Sequenced: PBMCs. All receptors come from a middle-aged woman in good health. Some clones in this sample may be carry-over from other donors' samples.

The J gene is TRBJ1-2, the V gene TRBV7-2; D is unclear. Trimming removed 4 bases at V and 0 bases at J, with 9 bases between. CDR1 and CDR2 (germline): SGHTA, FQGNSA. The CDR3 extends over 14 amino acids. The CDR3 sequence: CASSSLVSNYGYTF. CDR3 DNA sequence: TGTGCCAGCAGCTCCCTCGTCTCTAACTATGGCTACACCTTC.

The chain couples TRBV9 to TRBJ2-1; 13 positions match TRBD2. CDR3 length: 19 amino acids. The germline CDR1 and CDR2 sequences are SGDLS and YYNGEE. V lost 0 bases to trimming and J lost 8 bases; unmatched junction nucleotides: 14. The CDR3 spells CASSVATGLGLAGDYEQFF. Here the CDR3 DNA reads TGTGCCAGCAGCGTAGCCACGGGGCTCGGACTAGCGGGAGACTATGAGCAGTTCTTC.

Ten or more counts support this clone. Other DNA sequences in this specimen translate into the identical CDR3. This chain connects TRBV18 to TRBJ2-6; D unresolved. This CDR3 region has 14 residues. Per the germline V gene, CDR1 is KGHSH and CDR2 is LQKENI. The V and J ends lost 0 bases and 1 base respectively, with 1 base between them. The CDR3 bases are TGTGCCAGCTCACCACCATCTGGGGCCAACGTCCTGACTTTC. Translation gives CASSPPSGANVLTF. The variable domain in full, with the rest retrieved from reference TRBV18 and TRBJ2-6, is NAGVMQNPRHLVRRRGQEARLRCSPMKGHSHVYWYRQLPEEGLKFMVYLQKENIIDESGMPKERFSAEFPKEGPSILRIQQVVRGDSAAYFCASSPPSGANVLTFGAGSRLTVL.

This clone has just a few counts. V and J are TRBV19 and TRBJ2-1; 11 nucleotides line up with TRBD2. The CDR3 consists of 15 residues. Germline-derived CDR1 and CDR2 are LNHDA and SQIVND (reference sequence). The ends lost 5 bases at V and 4 bases at J; junction bases unmatched: 4. CDR3 coding DNA: TGTGCCAGTAGTCCTAGCGGGAGGACATACAATGAGCAGTTCTTC. It translates to CASSPSGRTYNEQFF. The full variable domain, completed using reference TRBV19 and TRBJ2-1, is DGGITQSPKYLFRKEGQNVTLSCEQNLNHDAMYWYRQDPGQGLRLIYYSQIVNDFQKGDIAEGYSVSREKKESFPLTVTSAQKNPTAFYLCASSPSGRTYNEQFFGPGTRLTVL.

Comment on this clone: Mismatch with germline at one junction end may stem from a read error. The gene calls are TRBV18 and TRBJ2-1; no clear D. The CDR3 length is 15 residues. Germline assignment: CDR1 KGHSH and CDR2 LQKENI. The CDR3 coding sequence is TGTGCCAGCTCACCGTTGGGCCCCCCAAACAATGGGCAGTTCTTC. Amino acid sequence: CASSPLGPPNNGQFF.

As regards this clone: At one of its ends the junction is not consistent with the germline gene, which may arise from a read error. The chain couples TRBV18 to TRBJ2-2; weak D call: TRBD2 (6 bases). The CDR3 is made up of 16 amino acids. In germline, CDR1 is KGHSH, CDR2 LQKENI. Written as DNA, the CDR3 is TGTGCCAGCTCACCACGCTCAAATTTAGCGGTCGGGGAGCCGTTTTTT. It yields the protein CASSPRSNLAVGEPFF.

At least ten counts were recorded for this clone. The same CDR3 arises from other DNA sequences in this sample as well. This chain links TRBV15 with TRBJ2-5; no reliable D call. Trimming pared 2 bases from V and 5 bases from J, leaving 6 bases between. The CDR3 runs to 12 residues. Per the germline V gene, CDR1 is LNHNV and CDR2 is YYDKDF (reference sequence). The CDR3 DNA reads TGTGCCACCAGCAGATTACTGGAGACCCAGTACTTC. Translated: CATSRLLETQYF.

The table lists this clone with a count of one. This chain connects TRBV19 to TRBJ2-3, with TRBD2 matching over 11 bases. V was clipped by 4 bases and J by 5 bases; unmatched bases: 5. CDR1 is LNHDA, CDR2 SQIVND, per germline (reference sequence). CDR3 size: 15 residues. CDR3 protein: CASSKLAGGGDTQYF. DNA of the CDR3: TGTGCCAGTAGTAAGCTAGCGGGAGGTGGAGATACGCAGTATTTT.

CDR3 amino acids: CASTRGAPGDTQYF. CDR3 DNA: TGTGCCAGCACCAGGGGGGCCCCGGGAGATACGCAGTATTTT. The gene calls are TRBV7-2 and TRBJ2-3, with D possibly matching TRBD1 (7 bases). There are 14 residues in the CDR3. Between the trimmed V and J ends, which lost 7 bases and 5 bases, there was a span of 16 bases. Germline loops: CDR1 SGHTA, CDR2 FQGNSA.